Listed below are T cell receptor beta chains from one sample, sequenced in a study of T-cell reconstitution after alpha-beta-depleted transplantation in children. TCRdb independently ran MiXCR on the PCR reads; one entry per CDR3 protein. The table records approximately 520,000 distinct CDR3 sequences, roughly 10% of them present only once. Sequenced material: PBMCs, mostly from graft donor cells, taken 180 days after TCRalphabeta/CD19-depleted stem cell transplant. The receptors shown here come from a female patient aged 2 to 10 who had a stem cell transplant for aplastic anemia, so the T cells may come from the graft donor. The CDR3 runs from the conserved cysteine through the conserved F or W. Fields, in order: clone size, J gene, V gene, D gene, CDR3 DNA, CDR3 protein. A D gene is named only where the DNA matches it firmly. Part of the rows lack a size; the others show once, few, many or a class for expanded clones.

>-|TRBJ2-2|TRBV29-1|TRBD1
TGCAGCGTTTCGGGACAGGGCCTTCCAACCGGGGAGCTGTTTTTT
CSVSGQGLPTGELFF
>many|TRBJ2-5|TRBV7-8|TRBD1
TGTGCCAGCAGCGCCGCGGACAGGCAAGAGACCCAGTACTTC
CASSAADRQETQYF
>-|TRBJ1-1|TRBV29-1|-
TGCAGCGTTTATGTGGCACTTAGGGGGAACACTGAAGCTTTCTTT
CSVYVALRGNTEAFF
>few|TRBJ2-1|TRBV19|TRBD2
TGTGCCAGTAGTATATTTGTCCTAGCGGGACTCAATGAGCAGTTCTTC
CASSIFVLAGLNEQFF
>few|TRBJ1-1|TRBV7-6|TRBD1
TGTGCCAGCAGGGAGACAGGGAAGTCCACTGAAGCTTTCTTT
CASRETGKSTEAFF
>few|TRBJ2-1|TRBV4-2|TRBD2
TGTGCCAGCAGGTCTCCAGCGGGAGTTCCCGTTAGCTCCTACAATGAGCAGTTCTTC
CASRSPAGVPVSSYNEQFF
>few|TRBJ1-2|TRBV4-3|TRBD1
TGCGCCAGCAGCCAAGGTCAAGGGACAGGGGGCGGTGTTGGCTACACCTTC
CASSQGQGTGGGVGYTF
>few|TRBJ2-6|TRBV7-8|-
TGTGCCAGCAGCTTTCTGTGGGCAGCTTTTGACTCTGGGGCCAACGTCCTGACTTTC
CASSFLWAAFDSGANVLTF
>-|TRBJ2-1|TRBV15|-
TGTGCCACCAGCAGCCAGTCGTTTACAGTGGGCAATGAGCAGTTCTTC
CATSSQSFTVGNEQFF
>few|TRBJ2-1|TRBV24-1|TRBD2
TGTGCCACCAGTGATTCGCGACTAGCGGGAGGTGATAATGAGCAGTTCTTC
CATSDSRLAGGDNEQFF
>-|TRBJ1-6|TRBV18|-
TGTGCCAGCTCACCACGCGACCCCCAGGCGAATTCACCCCTCCACTTT
CASSPRDPQANSPLHF
>few|TRBJ1-1|TRBV29-1|TRBD1
TGCAGCGTTGTGTTGGACAGGATGAACACTGAAGCTTTCTTT
CSVVLDRMNTEAFF
>-|TRBJ1-5|TRBV7-9|-
TGTGCCAGCAGCTTATCAGACAGACAGCCCCAGCATTTT
CASSLSDRQPQHF
>-|TRBJ2-1|TRBV7-7|-
TGTGCCAGCAGCCCGGGGATCGGCGGGACAACCTACAATGAGCAGTTCTTC
CASSPGIGGTTYNEQFF
>-|TRBJ1-1|TRBV7-2|-
TGTGCCAGCAGCTTACCGCTGCAGGGCCCGAACACTGAAGCTTTCTTT
CASSLPLQGPNTEAFF
>-|TRBJ2-6|TRBV24-1|-
TGTGCCACCAGTGATTGGACGGTCTCTGGGGCCAACGTCCTGACTTTC
CATSDWTVSGANVLTF
>few|TRBJ1-5|TRBV20-1|-
TGCAGTGAGGACAGCCTCCATCAGCCCCAGCATTTT
CSEDSLHQPQHF
>few|TRBJ2-5|TRBV12-3/TRBV12-4|-
TGTGCCAGCAGTTTCGGGAAAGAGACCCAGTACTTC
CASSFGKETQYF
>few|TRBJ2-3|TRBV10-3|-
TGTGCCATCAGTGCCGGCGCAACTAGCACAGATACGCAGTATTTT
CAISAGATSTDTQYF
>-|TRBJ2-3|TRBV6-2/TRBV6-3|TRBD2
TGTGCCAGCAGTCGATCCCGGGCTAGCGGGAGGGCCGTGGCAGATACGCAGTATTTT
CASSRSRASGRAVADTQYF
>few|TRBJ2-7|TRBV18|-
TGTGCCAGCTCACCAAGAGGGGTGAACTACGAGCAGTACTTC
CASSPRGVNYEQYF
>few|TRBJ1-6|TRBV9|-
TGTGCCAGCAGCGACCGGACCGAGGGTTCACCCCTCCACTTT
CASSDRTEGSPLHF
>few|TRBJ2-5|TRBV20-1|-
TGCAGTGCTAGGGGGGATCTAGTTCAAGAGACCCAGTACTTC
CSARGDLVQETQYF
>once|TRBJ2-3|TRBV3-1|-
TGTGCCACCAGTACAATACCGGGGGACACAGATACGCAGTATTTT
CATSTIPGDTDTQYF
>-|TRBJ2-1|TRBV11-1|TRBD2
TGTGCCAGCAGCTTAGTCCTTCTGCGGGAGGGCAGTGGTAATGAGCAGTTCTTC
CASSLVLLREGSGNEQFF
>few|TRBJ2-3|TRBV6-5|-
TGTGCCAGCAGTTACGCAGGGGCAGATACGCAGTATTTT
CASSYAGADTQYF
>-|TRBJ2-3|TRBV5-6|TRBD2
TGTGCCAGCAGCTTGGGGCCTTGGGGCGGGAGGACAGATACGCAGTATTTT
CASSLGPWGGRTDTQYF